This T cell receptor (beta chain) was captured in a study of cytomegalovirus exposure and HLA in healthy donors. Study-wide results and limits: Upon later analysis, HLA-associated TCR beta chains proved more clonally expanded than other, equally common chains. In vitro, a few CMV-associated chains proved specific for CMV antigens.

V gave up 0 bases and J gave up 11 bases, with 10 bases separating them. Per the germline V gene, CDR1 is GTSNPN and CDR2 is SVGIG (reference sequence). The CDR3 runs 11 residues. Worth noting for this clone: Antigen: not known.

60 Vbeta and 13 Jbeta primers were used in PCR. Only in-frame clones appear in the TCRdb table, and some are missing; sequencing was by immunoSEQ multiplex PCR. The table shows roughly 43,000 clones, with about 60% occurring only once. This receptor was identified in a human donor in good health. The chain carries TRBV30 and TRBJ1-1; a weak D match, TRBD1 (6 bases). Source material: PBMCs. CDR3 region: CAWSVDRKAFF. CDR3 sequence (DNA): TGTGCCTGGAGTGTAGACAGGAAGGCTTTCTTT. Variable domain in full (rest from reference TRBV30 and TRBJ1-1): SQTIHQWPATLVQPVGSPLSLECTVEGTSNPNLYWYRQAAGRGLQLLFYSVGIGQISSEVPQNLSASRPQDRQFILSSKKLLLSDSGFYLCAWSVDRKAFFGQGTRLTVV.